This T cell receptor (beta chain) was profiled in a study of identical twins. This clonotype occurred a few times. Its target is unknown. Trimming cost V 5 bases and J 4 bases, with 12 bases left between them. The CDR3 spans 13 residues. Germline-derived CDR1 and CDR2 are SGHTA and FQGNSA. Broader study findings: The study found weaker excess twin sharing in beta out-of-frame sequences. Models predicted too little out-of-frame TCR alpha sharing in monozygotic twins.

Template switching (which added a universal primer site) was used, and cDNA carried unique molecular identifiers. TCRdb reprocessed the 5' RACE reads with MiXCR, giving one entry per CDR3 protein. The repertoire holds under 300,000 distinct CDR3 sequences, with about 14% as singletons. The donors were all healthy and Caucasian. The rearrangement uses TRBV7-2 and TRBJ2-7, with a tentative D call TRBD1 (6 bases). This receptor was taken from a woman aged 18 to 35 in good health. The material sequenced was memory (CD45RO+) T cells sorted from blood. Here the CDR3 DNA reads TGTGCCAGCAGCCAGATCCAGGGGTACGAGCAGTACTTC. It encodes CASSQIQGYEQYF.